These 31 T cell receptor beta chains originate from one sample sequenced in a study of OX40 agonist ivuxolimab in advanced cancers. Data came from immunoSEQ multiplex PCR; TCRdb stores just in-frame clones and leaves some out. The sample shows 42,000 or so clones, 82% of them seen only once. The sample was CD4+ or CD8+ T cells sorted from blood, taken in a trial of the OX40 agonist ivuxolimab. These receptors came from an adult with an advanced solid tumor such as melanoma, head and neck, liver or kidney cancer.

The count of this clone is one. The chain links TRBV27 to TRBJ2-2; unclear D gene. Germline V gives CDR1 MNHEY, CDR2 SMNVEV (reference sequence). V was clipped by 6 bases and J by 5 bases, with 4 bases between them. The CDR3 has 11 amino acids. The chain's CDR3 is CASSVTGELFF. The CDR3 DNA sequence: TGTGCCAGCAGCGTAACCGGGGAGCTGTTTTTT.

This clone has only a few counts. The chain joins TRBV5-4 to TRBJ2-1; 8 bases map to TRBD1. With 0 bases clipped from V and 3 bases from J, the junction kept 5 bases outside the gene matches. This CDR3 spans 16 amino acids. From germline, CDR1 is SGHNT and CDR2 YYREEE (reference sequence). CDR3 in amino acids: CASSLGGTGRYNEQFF. The CDR3 DNA reads TGTGCCAGCAGCTTGGGCGGGACAGGACGCTACAATGAGCAGTTCTTC.

This sequence joins TRBV7-2 and TRBJ2-1; D is ambiguous. This CDR3 contains 14 residues. Trimming stripped 1 base from V and 5 bases from J, with 9 bases between. Germline assignment: CDR1 SGHTA and CDR2 FQGNSA. The CDR3 loop is CASSLDSRDNEQFF. The DNA of the CDR3 is TGTGCCAGCAGCTTAGATAGTAGGGACAATGAGCAGTTCTTC. Full variable domain (remainder filled in from reference TRBV7-2 and TRBJ2-1): GAGVSQSPSNKVTEKGKDVELRCDPISGHTALYWYRQSLGQGLEFLIYFQGNSAPDKSGLPSDRFSAERTGGSVSTLTIQRTQQEDSAVYLCASSLDSRDNEQFFGPGTRLTVL.

V and J are TRBV7-2 and TRBJ2-3, with D unresolved. With 4 bases removed from V and 6 bases from J, the gap between germline ends came to 8 bases. CDR3 size: 12 residues. Germline-derived CDR1 and CDR2 are SGHTA and FQGNSA. The CDR3 DNA is TGTGCCAGCAGCTCCCCATGGGATACGCAGTATTTT. Amino acids: CASSSPWDTQYF.

The chain combines TRBV5-4 with TRBJ2-5; the D gene is possibly TRBD2 (6 bases). CDR1 and CDR2 (germline): SGHNT, YYREEE (reference sequence). The CDR3 spans 13 residues. Trimming pared 2 bases from V and 10 bases from J, leaving 15 bases between. The DNA of the CDR3 is TGTGCCAGCAGCTTAACGTCGACTAGTAGCCAGTACTTC. It specifies CASSLTSTSSQYF.

The chain combines TRBV5-4 with TRBJ1-2, with D tentatively TRBD1 (5 bases). Germline-derived CDR1 and CDR2 are SGHNT and YYREEE (reference sequence). With 4 bases removed from V and 4 bases from J, the gap between germline ends came to 17 bases. The CDR3 runs 15 residues. Here the CDR3 reads CASSGRQSRVYGYTF. The DNA for the CDR3 is TGTGCCAGCAGCGGCCGACAGAGTAGGGTCTATGGCTACACCTTC. Using reference TRBV5-4 and TRBJ1-2 for the parts outside the CDR3, the full variable domain is ETGVTQSPTHLIKTRGQQVTLRCSSQSGHNTVSWYQQALGQGPQFIFQYYREEENGRGNFPPRFSGLQFPNYSSELNVNALELDDSALYLCASSGRQSRVYGYTFGSGTRLTVV.

The rearrangement joins TRBV5-4 to TRBJ2-5, with D possibly TRBD1 on 5 matching bases. The CDR3 totals 13 residues. Germline V gene data show CDR1 as SGHNT and CDR2 as YYREEE (reference sequence). V was trimmed by 4 bases and J by 1 base, leaving 8 bases between them. CDR3 nucleotides: TGTGCCAGCAGCGTGGACACCCAAGAGACCCAGTACTTC. It codes for CASSVDTQETQYF.

This clone showed up just a few times. The chain has TRBV7-9 and TRBJ2-5, with 13 bases that match TRBD2. Germline V gene lookup returns CDR1 SEHNR and CDR2 FQNEAQ (reference sequence). V shed 5 bases and J 0 bases; nucleotides not matched to a gene: 3. The CDR3 loop spans 16 amino acids. Here the CDR3 reads CASSRTSGGYQETQYF. For the CDR3, the DNA is TGTGCCAGCAGCCGGACTAGCGGGGGCTACCAAGAGACCCAGTACTTC.

The chain uses TRBV28 and TRBJ2-7, with 7 bases aligning to TRBD2. Losses at the gene ends were 8 bases for V and 6 bases for J; bases not matched to a gene: 13. Per the germline V gene, CDR1 is MDHEN and CDR2 is SYDVKM. The CDR3 is made up of 14 amino acids. CDR3 amino acids: CASSLGGSRGEQYF. CDR3 in DNA: TGTGCCAGCTCCTTAGGCGGGAGTCGTGGCGAGCAGTACTTC.

This chain links TRBV27 with TRBJ1-2; 8 bases align to TRBD1. The germline gives CDR1 MNHEY, CDR2 SMNVEV (reference sequence). The CDR3 has 13 amino acids. V was clipped by 6 bases and J by 7 bases; unmatched bases: 7. DNA of the CDR3: TGTGCCAGCAGGACAGGGGAGAGGCGTGGCTACACCTTC. Its protein is CASRTGERRGYTF.

The chain is built from TRBV4-3 and TRBJ1-1; D not resolved. The ends were cut back, 0 bases at V and 3 bases at J, with 8 bases in the middle. This CDR3 region has 14 residues. Germline CDR1 is LGHNA and CDR2 is YSLEER. The CDR3 nucleotides read TGCGCCAGCAGCCAAGACCCCGGGGACACTGAAGCTTTCTTT. Encoded protein: CASSQDPGDTEAFF.

This sequence joins TRBV11-2 and TRBJ2-1; 7 positions agree with TRBD1. This CDR3 comprises 14 residues. Germline CDR1 SGHAT, CDR2 FQNNGV. The J segment lost 8 bases and the V segment lost 3 bases, leaving 7 bases of the junction unmatched. CDR3 sequence: CASSFGKGAHEQFF. Written as DNA, the CDR3 is TGTGCCAGCAGCTTCGGGAAGGGGGCCCATGAGCAGTTCTTC.

The CDR3 DNA reads TGTGCCAGCAGCTTAGAGCTAGCGGGGAGGAGCTACGAGCAGTACTTC. Its protein is CASSLELAGRSYEQYF. The gene calls are TRBV7-6 and TRBJ2-7, with 9 nucleotides matching TRBD2. V trimming: 1 base; J trimming: 3 bases; junction bases outside the gene matches: 7. CDR1 and CDR2 (germline): SGHVS, FNYEAQ. There are 16 residues in the CDR3.

This chain connects TRBV5-5 to TRBJ1-3; D ambiguous. Germline CDR1 is SGHKS and CDR2 is YYEKEE (reference sequence). The CDR3 is 20 residues long. Trimming took off 1 base at V and 0 bases at J, with 23 bases between the two ends. The CDR3: CASSLFFSVLGRVSGNTIYF. CDR3 DNA sequence: TGTGCCAGCAGCTTGTTTTTCTCGGTTCTTGGAAGGGTCTCTGGAAACACCATATATTTT.

The chain recombines TRBV19 with TRBJ2-6, with D perhaps matching TRBD2 (7 bases). The CDR3 runs to 14 residues. Per germline, CDR1 LNHDA and CDR2 SQIVND (reference sequence). V was cut by 3 bases and J by 6 bases, with 9 bases left in between. The CDR3: CASSMGGAANVLTF. CDR3 nucleotides: TGTGCCAGTAGTATGGGGGGGGCGGCCAACGTCCTGACTTTC.

The chain employs TRBV5-5 and TRBJ2-5; 10 bases are a match to TRBD2. V gave up 0 bases and J gave up 1 base; unmatched junction bases: 0. Looked up from germline, CDR1 is SGHKS and CDR2 is YYEKEE (reference sequence). There are 15 residues in the CDR3. CDR3 residues: CASSLASGGQETQYF. CDR3 nucleotide sequence: TGTGCCAGCAGCTTGGCTAGCGGGGGCCAAGAGACCCAGTACTTC.

The chain employs TRBV29-1 and TRBJ2-5; TRBD1 is a possible D gene (6 bases). V lost 5 bases and J lost 2, with 15 bases in between. Germline V gene data show CDR1 as SQVTM and CDR2 as ANQGSEA. The CDR3 loop spans 14 amino acids. CDR3 sequence reads: CSVRGMFAQETQYF. The DNA for the CDR3 is TGCAGCGTTAGGGGGATGTTCGCGCAAGAGACCCAGTACTTC.

The J gene is TRBJ2-7, the V gene TRBV7-3, with 8 bases that match TRBD2. The V gene end was trimmed by 0 bases and the J gene end by 3 bases; junction bases not matched to a gene: 1. The germline V gene encodes CDR1 SGHTA and CDR2 FQGTGA. The CDR3 spans 14 residues. CDR3 DNA sequence: TGTGCCAGCAGCTTAACGGGGACTAGCTACGAGCAGTACTTC. Amino acids: CASSLTGTSYEQYF.

This rearrangement joins TRBV7-2 to TRBJ1-4, with 7 bases fitting TRBD1. CDR1 is SGHTA, CDR2 FQGNSA, per germline. The V and J ends lost 3 bases and 8 bases, in that order; junction bases with no gene match: 9. This CDR3 is built from 15 residues. The CDR3: CASSLRQGSGEKLFF. Written as DNA, the CDR3 is TGTGCCAGCAGCTTGAGACAGGGATCCGGGGAAAAACTGTTTTTT.

The genes are TRBV10-3 and TRBJ1-1, with a tentative D call TRBD1 (6 bases). Germline V lookup: CDR1 ENHRY, CDR2 SYGVKD. Trimming took 6 bases from V and 0 from J, leaving 11 bases between them. The length of the CDR3 is 14 residues. CDR3: CAIRDSGMNTEAFF. For the CDR3, the DNA is TGTGCCATCAGGGACAGCGGGATGAACACTGAAGCTTTCTTT.

The sample holds a few counts of this clone. CDR3: CASTSGFNQPQHF. The CDR3 DNA reads TGTGCCAGCACCTCAGGGTTCAATCAGCCCCAGCATTTT. The chain uses TRBV27 and TRBJ1-5; tentatively, D is TRBD1 (5 bases). The V gene's germline CDR1 is MNHEY and CDR2 SMNVEV (reference sequence). Trimming left V 7 bases short and J 3 bases short, with 10 bases between. This CDR3 contains 13 residues.

The V and J genes are TRBV6-6 and TRBJ1-6; the D gene is possibly TRBD1 (6 bases). Germline V gives CDR1 MNHNY, CDR2 SVGAGI (reference sequence). The CDR3 runs 14 residues. The V gene lost 6 bases and the J gene lost 10 bases, with 16 bases spanning the gap. The CDR3 DNA is TGTGCCAGCAGCCCAACAGGGTTGAACTCACCCCTCCACTTT. Protein sequence: CASSPTGLNSPLHF.

The gene calls are TRBV4-2 and TRBJ2-3; TRBD2 matches at 10 bases. The V gene's germline CDR1 is LGHNA and CDR2 YNFKEQ. The CDR3 contains 18 residues. J gave up 2 bases and V 1 base, and 9 bases lay outside the gene matches. For the CDR3, the DNA is TGTGCCAGCAGCCAAGGGTTAGCGGGGGGAGGGGTCACAGATACGCAGTATTTT. Translating it yields CASSQGLAGGGVTDTQYF.

This clone has just one count. The J gene is TRBJ2-7, the V gene TRBV19, with 10 bases matching TRBD2. Germline CDR1 and CDR2: LNHDA and SQIVND (reference sequence). With V trimmed by 3 bases and J by 6 bases, 8 bases remained unmatched. This CDR3 spans 15 amino acids. Here the CDR3 reads CASSMASSGSREQYF. In DNA, the CDR3 is TGTGCCAGTAGTATGGCGTCTAGCGGGAGTCGCGAGCAGTACTTC.

The chain joins TRBV27 to TRBJ1-1, with D possibly TRBD1 on 6 matching bases. Germline CDR1 is MNHEY and CDR2 is SMNVEV (reference sequence). The V and J ends lost 6 bases and 3 bases respectively, with 14 bases between them. The CDR3 is 14 residues long. The CDR3 spells CASRDGGGYTEAFF. As DNA, the CDR3 is TGTGCCAGCAGGGACGGAGGGGGGTACACTGAAGCTTTCTTT.

About this clone itself: This specimen includes other DNA sequences encoding the same CDR3. The chain couples TRBV5-1 to TRBJ1-1; D is unclear. Germline values: CDR1 SGHRS, CDR2 YFSETQ. The CDR3 sequence is 14 residues long. V lost 0 bases to trimming and J lost 3 bases, with 9 bases between them. The DNA of the CDR3 is TGCGCCAGCAGCTTGGCAGGTGGCTACACTGAAGCTTTCTTT. Translation gives CASSLAGGYTEAFF.

This chain connects TRBV4-2 to TRBJ1-4; the D gene is possibly TRBD1 (5 bases). V was cut by 0 bases and J by 4 bases, with 9 bases left in between. This CDR3 contains 15 residues. Germline CDR1 and CDR2: LGHNA and YNFKEQ. The CDR3 DNA reads as TGTGCCAGCAGCCAAGATGCAGGGAATAATGAAAAACTGTTTTTT. Translating it yields CASSQDAGNNEKLFF.

This clone was observed a single time. The rearrangement links TRBV5-6 to TRBJ1-6; D unresolved. Germline V lookup: CDR1 SGHDT, CDR2 YYEEEE. The CDR3 has 16 residues. V was trimmed by 0 bases and J by 9 bases, leaving 16 bases between them. This chain's CDR3 is CASSLGRSPALSPLHF. For the CDR3, the DNA is TGTGCCAGCAGCTTGGGAAGGAGCCCAGCACTTTCACCCCTCCACTTT.

The chain carries TRBV19 and TRBJ2-1; D possibly uses TRBD1 or TRBD2 (5 bases each). From germline, CDR1 is LNHDA and CDR2 SQIVND (reference sequence). The CDR3 runs to 15 residues. Trimming removed 2 bases at V and 0 bases at J, with 8 bases between. The DNA of the CDR3 is TGTGCCAGTAGTATACTGGGGACCTCCTACAATGAGCAGTTCTTC. This translates into CASSILGTSYNEQFF.

V usage is TRBV7-6 and J usage is TRBJ2-7; 9 nucleotides line up with TRBD1. The trim removed 0 bases at V and 0 bases at J, leaving 3 bases unmatched. The CDR3 length is 16 residues. CDR1 and CDR2 (germline): SGHVS, FNYEAQ. The CDR3 bases are TGTGCCAGCAGCTTAGCCGGGACAGGGCTCTCCTACGAGCAGTACTTC. It codes for CASSLAGTGLSYEQYF. The full variable domain, its missing parts supplied by reference TRBV7-6 and TRBJ2-7, is GAGVSQSPRYKVTKRGQDVALRCDPISGHVSLYWYRQALGQGPEFLTYFNYEAQQDKSGLPNDRFSAERPEGSISTLTIQRTEQRDSAMYRCASSLAGTGLSYEQYFGPGTRLTVT.

The chain joins TRBV6-6 to TRBJ1-2; 7 bases agree with TRBD1. The CDR3 length is 13 residues. V trimming: 6 bases; J trimming: 8 bases; junction bases outside the gene matches: 9. CDR1 MNHNY and CDR2 SVGAGI come from the germline V gene (reference sequence). In DNA, the CDR3 is TGTGCCAGCAGCAAGGACAGGTCGAGGGGCTACACCTTC. Protein sequence: CASSKDRSRGYTF.